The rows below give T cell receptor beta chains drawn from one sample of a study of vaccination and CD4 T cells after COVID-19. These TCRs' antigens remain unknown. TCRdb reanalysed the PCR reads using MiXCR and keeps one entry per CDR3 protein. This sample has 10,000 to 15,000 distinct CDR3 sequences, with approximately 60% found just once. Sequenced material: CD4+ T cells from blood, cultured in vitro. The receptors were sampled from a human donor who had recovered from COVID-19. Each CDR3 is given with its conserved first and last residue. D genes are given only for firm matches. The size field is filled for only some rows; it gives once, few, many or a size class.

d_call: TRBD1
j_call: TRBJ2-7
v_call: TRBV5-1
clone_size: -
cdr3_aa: CASRRMRQGPYEQYF
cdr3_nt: TGCGCCAGCAGACGCATGAGACAGGGGCCCTACGAGCAGTACTTC

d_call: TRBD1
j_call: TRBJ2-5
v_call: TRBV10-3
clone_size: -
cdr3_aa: CAISVYRGETQYF
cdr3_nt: TGTGCCATCAGTGTATACAGGGGGGAGACCCAGTACTTC

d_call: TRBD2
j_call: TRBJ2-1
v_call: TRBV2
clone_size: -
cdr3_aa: CASSRLAGAAWGEQFF
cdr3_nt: TGTGCCAGCAGTCGACTAGCGGGAGCAGCTTGGGGCGAGCAGTTCTTC

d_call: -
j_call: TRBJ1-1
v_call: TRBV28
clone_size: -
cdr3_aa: CASSLIPGSIEAFF
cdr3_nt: TGTGCCAGCAGTTTAATCCCGGGGAGTATTGAAGCTTTCTTT

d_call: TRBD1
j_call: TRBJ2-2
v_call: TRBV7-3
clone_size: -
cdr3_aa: CASSFQSRDSGELFF
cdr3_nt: TGTGCCAGCAGCTTCCAGTCCCGGGACAGTGGGGAGCTGTTTTTT

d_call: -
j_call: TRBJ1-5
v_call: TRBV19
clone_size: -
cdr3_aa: CASSTDRIGWNQPQHF
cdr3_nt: TGTGCCAGTAGTACCGACAGAATAGGGTGGAATCAGCCCCAGCATTTT

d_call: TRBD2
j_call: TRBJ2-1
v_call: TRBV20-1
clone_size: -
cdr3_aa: CSATRLAGVPNEQFF
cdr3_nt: TGCAGTGCTACCCGACTAGCGGGAGTACCCAATGAGCAGTTCTTC

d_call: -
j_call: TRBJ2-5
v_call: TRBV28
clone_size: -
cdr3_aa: CASSPVARQETQYF
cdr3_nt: TGTGCCAGCAGCCCGGTGGCCAGACAAGAGACCCAGTACTTC

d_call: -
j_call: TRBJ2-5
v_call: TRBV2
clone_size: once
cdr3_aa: CASSENRQETQYF
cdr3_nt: TGTGCCAGCAGTGAGAACCGCCAAGAGACCCAGTACTTC

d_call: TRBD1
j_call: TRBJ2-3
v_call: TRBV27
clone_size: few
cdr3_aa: CASTVWDRGLDTQYF
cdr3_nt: TGTGCCAGCACCGTGTGGGACAGGGGTTTGGATACGCAGTATTTT

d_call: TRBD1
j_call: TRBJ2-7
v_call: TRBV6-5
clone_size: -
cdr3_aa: CASSYRDRGAYEQYF
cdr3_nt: TGTGCCAGCAGTTACCGGGACAGGGGCGCCTACGAGCAGTACTTC

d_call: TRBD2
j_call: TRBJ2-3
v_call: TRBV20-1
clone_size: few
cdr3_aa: CSAPAWASGTSTDTQYF
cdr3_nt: TGCAGTGCCCCCGCTTGGGCTAGCGGGACTAGCACAGATACGCAGTATTTT

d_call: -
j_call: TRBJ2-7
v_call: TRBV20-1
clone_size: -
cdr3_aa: CSAAPRYEQYF
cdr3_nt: TGCAGTGCTGCGCCCAGGTACGAGCAGTACTTC

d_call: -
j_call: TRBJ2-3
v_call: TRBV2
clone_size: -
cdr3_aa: CASSGGGGWRADTQYF
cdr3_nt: TGTGCCAGCAGTGGGGGTGGCGGATGGCGGGCAGATACGCAGTATTTT

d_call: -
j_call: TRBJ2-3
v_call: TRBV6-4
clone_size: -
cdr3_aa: CASSRGGADTQYF
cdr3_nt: TGTGCCAGCAGTAGAGGAGGGGCAGATACGCAGTATTTT

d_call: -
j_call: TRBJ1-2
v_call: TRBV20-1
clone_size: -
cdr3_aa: CSATKSYGYTF
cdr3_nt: TGCAGTGCTACAAAGAGCTATGGCTACACCTTC

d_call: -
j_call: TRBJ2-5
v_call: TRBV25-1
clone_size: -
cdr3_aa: CASSPWGAGQETQYF
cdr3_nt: TGTGCCAGCAGCCCCTGGGGGGCTGGGCAAGAGACCCAGTACTTC

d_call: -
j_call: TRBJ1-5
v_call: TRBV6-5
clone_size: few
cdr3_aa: CASSYAEGQPQHF
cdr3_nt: TGTGCCAGCAGTTACGCAGAGGGTCAGCCCCAGCATTTT

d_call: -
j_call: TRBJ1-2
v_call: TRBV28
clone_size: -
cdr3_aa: CASKSVRAMGYTF
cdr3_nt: TGTGCCAGCAAGTCGGTCAGGGCAATGGGCTACACCTTC

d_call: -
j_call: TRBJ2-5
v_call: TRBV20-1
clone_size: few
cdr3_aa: CSATRGGQETQYF
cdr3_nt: TGCAGTGCGACCAGGGGGGGACAAGAGACCCAGTACTTC

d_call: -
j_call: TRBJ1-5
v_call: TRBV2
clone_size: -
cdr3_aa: CASSIQEGQPQHF
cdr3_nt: TGTGCCAGCAGTATACAGGAGGGGCAGCCCCAGCATTTT

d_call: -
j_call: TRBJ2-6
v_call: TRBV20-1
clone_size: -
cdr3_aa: CSARVDSGANVLTF
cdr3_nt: TGCAGTGCTAGAGTCGACTCTGGGGCCAACGTCCTGACTTTC

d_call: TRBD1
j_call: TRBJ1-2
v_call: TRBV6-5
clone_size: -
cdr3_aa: CASSSRTGDYGYTF
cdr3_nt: TGTGCCAGCAGTTCCCGGACAGGGGACTATGGCTACACCTTC

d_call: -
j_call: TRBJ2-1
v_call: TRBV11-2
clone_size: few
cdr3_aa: CASSPMAILPNEQFF
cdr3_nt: TGTGCCAGCAGCCCTATGGCCATTCTACCCAATGAGCAGTTCTTC

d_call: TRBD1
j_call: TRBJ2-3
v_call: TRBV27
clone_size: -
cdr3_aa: CASSLLGTGRGDTQYF
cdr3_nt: TGTGCCAGCAGTTTACTCGGGACAGGGAGGGGAGATACGCAGTATTTT

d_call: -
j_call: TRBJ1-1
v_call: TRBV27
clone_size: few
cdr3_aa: CASSLVGRLPPRITEAFF
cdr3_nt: TGTGCCAGCAGTTTGGTGGGCAGGCTTCCCCCTCGAATAACTGAAGCTTTCTTT

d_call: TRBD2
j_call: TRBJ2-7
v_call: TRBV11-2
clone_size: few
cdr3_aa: CASTQAGGRGEQYF
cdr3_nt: TGTGCCAGCACCCAAGCGGGAGGTCGGGGCGAGCAGTACTTC

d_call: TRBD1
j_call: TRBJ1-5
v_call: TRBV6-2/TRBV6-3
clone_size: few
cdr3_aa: CASTKRTGGSQPQHF
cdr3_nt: TGTGCCAGCACCAAACGGACAGGGGGTAGTCAGCCCCAGCATTTT

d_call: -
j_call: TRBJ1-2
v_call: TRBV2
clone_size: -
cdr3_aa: CASSDALSNYGYTF
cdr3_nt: TGTGCCAGCAGTGATGCCTTGTCTAACTATGGCTACACCTTC

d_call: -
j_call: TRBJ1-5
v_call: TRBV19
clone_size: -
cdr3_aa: CASSIDHSQHF
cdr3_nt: TGTGCCAGTAGTATCGACCATTCCCAGCATTTT